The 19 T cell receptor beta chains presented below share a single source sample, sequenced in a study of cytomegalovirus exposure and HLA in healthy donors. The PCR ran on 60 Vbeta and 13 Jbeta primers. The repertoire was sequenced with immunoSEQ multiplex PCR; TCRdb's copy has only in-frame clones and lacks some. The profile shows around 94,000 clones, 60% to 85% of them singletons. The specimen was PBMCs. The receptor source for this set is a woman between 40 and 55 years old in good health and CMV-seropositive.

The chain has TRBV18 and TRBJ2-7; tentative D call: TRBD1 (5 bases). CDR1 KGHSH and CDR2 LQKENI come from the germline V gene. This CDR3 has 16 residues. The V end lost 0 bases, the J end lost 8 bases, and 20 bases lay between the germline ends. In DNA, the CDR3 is TGTGCCAGCTCACCACCGGGTCAGGGTATAGTCGCGAAGCAGTACTTC. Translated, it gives CASSPPGQGIVAKQYF.

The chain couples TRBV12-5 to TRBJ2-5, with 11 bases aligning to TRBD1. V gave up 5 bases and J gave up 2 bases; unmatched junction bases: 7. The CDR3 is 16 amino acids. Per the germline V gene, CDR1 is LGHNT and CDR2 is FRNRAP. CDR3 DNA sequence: TGTGCTAGTGGTCCAAGGACAGGGGGCTGGCAAGAGACCCAGTACTTC. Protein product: CASGPRTGGWQETQYF.

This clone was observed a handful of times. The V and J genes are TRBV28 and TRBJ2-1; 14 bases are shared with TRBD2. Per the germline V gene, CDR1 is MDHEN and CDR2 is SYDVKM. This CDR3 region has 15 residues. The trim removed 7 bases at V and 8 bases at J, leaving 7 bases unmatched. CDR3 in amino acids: CASNFGLAGGDEQFF. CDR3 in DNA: TGTGCCAGCAACTTCGGACTAGCGGGAGGAGATGAGCAGTTCTTC.

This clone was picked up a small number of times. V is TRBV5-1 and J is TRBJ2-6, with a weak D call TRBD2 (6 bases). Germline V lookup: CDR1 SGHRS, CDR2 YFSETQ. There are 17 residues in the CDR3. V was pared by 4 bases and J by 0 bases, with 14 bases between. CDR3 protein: CASSLRAGSSGANVLTF. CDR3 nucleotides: TGCGCCAGCAGCCTACGGGCGGGGTCCTCTGGGGCCAACGTCCTGACTTTC.

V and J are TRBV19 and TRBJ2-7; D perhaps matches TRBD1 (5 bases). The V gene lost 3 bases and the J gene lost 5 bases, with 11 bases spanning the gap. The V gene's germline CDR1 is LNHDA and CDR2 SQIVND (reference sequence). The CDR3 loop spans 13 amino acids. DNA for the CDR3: TGTGCCAGTAGTATGGGGCCCTGGGACGAGCAGTACTTC. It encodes CASSMGPWDEQYF.

CDR3 DNA sequence: TGCGCCAGCAGCCTAGCGGGAGATTTTTCAGATACGCAGTATTTT. Protein sequence: CASSLAGDFSDTQYF. V is TRBV4-1 and J is TRBJ2-3; 9 bases map to TRBD2. The CDR3 has 15 amino acids. V lost 4 bases, J lost 4 bases, and 6 bases stayed unmatched. Looked up from germline, CDR1 is MGHRA and CDR2 is YSYEKL.

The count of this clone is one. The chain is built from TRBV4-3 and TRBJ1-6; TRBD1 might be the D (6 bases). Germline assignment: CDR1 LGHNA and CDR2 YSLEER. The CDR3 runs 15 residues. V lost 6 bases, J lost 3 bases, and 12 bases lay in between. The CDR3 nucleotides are TGCGCCAGCAGACAGGACAGAGTCTATAATTCACCCCTCCACTTT. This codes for CASRQDRVYNSPLHF.

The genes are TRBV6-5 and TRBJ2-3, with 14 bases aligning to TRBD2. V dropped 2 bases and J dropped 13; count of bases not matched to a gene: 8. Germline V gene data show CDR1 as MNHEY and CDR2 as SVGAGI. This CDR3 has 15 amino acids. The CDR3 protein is CASSYGGLAGEEEYF. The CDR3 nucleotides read TGTGCCAGCAGTTACGGGGGACTAGCGGGAGAGGAAGAGTATTTT.

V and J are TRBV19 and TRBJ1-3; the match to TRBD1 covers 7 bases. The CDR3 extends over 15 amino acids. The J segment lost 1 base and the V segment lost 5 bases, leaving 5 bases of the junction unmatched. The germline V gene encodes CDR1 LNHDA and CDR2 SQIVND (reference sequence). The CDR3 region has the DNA TGTGCCAGTAGTGCTTACAGGGGTTCTGGAAACACCATATATTTT. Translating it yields CASSAYRGSGNTIYF.

The CDR3 reads CASSPRLAGASYEQYF. Written as DNA, the CDR3 is TGTGCCAGTAGTCCCCGGCTGGCAGGGGCCTCCTACGAGCAGTACTTC. The chain joins TRBV19 to TRBJ2-5, with D tentatively TRBD1 (6 bases). With the DNA end fitting TRBJ2-7 better, the J assignment may be wrong. This CDR3 is built from 16 residues. Germline CDR1 is LNHDA and CDR2 is SQIVND (reference sequence).

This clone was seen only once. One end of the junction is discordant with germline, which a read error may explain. The CDR3 loop is CSSSYAGSGQFF. In DNA form, the CDR3 reads TGTTCCAGCAGCTATGCGGGGTCCGGGCAGTTCTTC. The chain couples TRBV7-9 to TRBJ2-1, with a weak D call TRBD2 (6 bases). This CDR3 spans 12 amino acids. Looked up from germline, CDR1 is SEHNR and CDR2 is FQNEAQ (reference sequence).

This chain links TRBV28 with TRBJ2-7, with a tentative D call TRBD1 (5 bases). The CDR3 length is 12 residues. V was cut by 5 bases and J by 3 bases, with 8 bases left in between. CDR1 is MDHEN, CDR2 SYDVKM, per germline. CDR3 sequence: CASSNRFYEQYF. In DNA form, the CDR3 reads TGTGCCAGCAGTAACAGGTTCTACGAGCAGTACTTC.

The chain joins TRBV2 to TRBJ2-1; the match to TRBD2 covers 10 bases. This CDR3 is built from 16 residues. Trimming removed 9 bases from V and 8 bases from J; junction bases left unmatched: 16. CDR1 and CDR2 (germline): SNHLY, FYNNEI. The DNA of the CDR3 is TGTGCCAGTCTTGAAGGGCTTCTAGCGGGAGTGGATGAGCAGTTCTTC. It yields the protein CASLEGLLAGVDEQFF. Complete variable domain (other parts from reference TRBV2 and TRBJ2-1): EPEVTQTPSHQVTQMGQEVILRCVPISNHLYFYWYRQILGQKVEFLVSFYNNEISEKSEIFDDQFSVERPDGSNFTLKIRSTKLEDSAMYFCASLEGLLAGVDEQFFGPGTRLTVL.

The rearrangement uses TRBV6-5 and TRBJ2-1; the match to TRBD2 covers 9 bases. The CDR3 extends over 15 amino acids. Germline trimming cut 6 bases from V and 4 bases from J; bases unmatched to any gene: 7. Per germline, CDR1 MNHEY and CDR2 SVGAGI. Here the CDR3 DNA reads TGTGCCAGCAGCTCAGGCGGGAGGGATTACAATGAGCAGTTCTTC. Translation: CASSSGGRDYNEQFF.

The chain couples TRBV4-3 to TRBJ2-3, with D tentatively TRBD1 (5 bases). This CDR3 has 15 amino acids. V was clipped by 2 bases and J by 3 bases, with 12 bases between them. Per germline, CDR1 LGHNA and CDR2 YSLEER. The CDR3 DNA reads TGCGCCAGCAGCCAATATCTGCAGGGAACAGATACGCAGTATTTT. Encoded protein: CASSQYLQGTDTQYF.

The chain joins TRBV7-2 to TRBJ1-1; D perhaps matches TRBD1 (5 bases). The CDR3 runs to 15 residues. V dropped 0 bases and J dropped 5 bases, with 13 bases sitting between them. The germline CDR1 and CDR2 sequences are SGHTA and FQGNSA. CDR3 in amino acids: CASSLAGAGLTEAFF. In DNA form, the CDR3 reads TGTGCCAGCAGCTTAGCTGGGGCAGGGTTGACTGAAGCTTTCTTT.

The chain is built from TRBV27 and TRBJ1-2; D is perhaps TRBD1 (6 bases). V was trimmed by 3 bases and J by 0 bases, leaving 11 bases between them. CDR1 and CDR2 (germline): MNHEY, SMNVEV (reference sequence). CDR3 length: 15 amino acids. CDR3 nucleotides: TGTGCCAGCAGTTTTGGGGGGGCGGCTAACTATGGCTACACCTTC. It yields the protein CASSFGGAANYGYTF.

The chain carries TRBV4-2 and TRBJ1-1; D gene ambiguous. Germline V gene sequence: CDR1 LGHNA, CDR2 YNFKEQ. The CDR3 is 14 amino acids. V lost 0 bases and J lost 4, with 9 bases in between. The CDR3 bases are TGTGCCAGCAGCCAAGAAAGGCCGGGCACTGAAGCTTTCTTT. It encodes CASSQERPGTEAFF.

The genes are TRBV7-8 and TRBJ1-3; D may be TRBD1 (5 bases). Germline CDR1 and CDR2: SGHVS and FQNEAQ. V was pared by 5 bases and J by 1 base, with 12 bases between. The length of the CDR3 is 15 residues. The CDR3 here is CASSPTGVSGNTIYF. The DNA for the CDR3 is TGTGCCAGCAGCCCCACGGGGGTATCTGGAAACACCATATATTTT.